This is a list of T cell receptor beta chains from one sample in a study of blood T cells in healthy people across ages. TCRdb reprocessed the 5' RACE reads via MiXCR and lists one record per CDR3 protein. This table holds about 500,000 distinct CDR3 sequences, around 24% found once. The sample was also reused in another study, on T cells of mothers and their children.

Sequenced sample: blood. Receptors originate from a boy younger than 18 in good health. Both conserved end residues are part of each CDR3. A D gene is named only where the DNA matches it firmly. A clone size is listed for some rows: how often the clone was seen (once, few, many), or a class if it is expanded.

CDR3	DNA	D	V	J	size
CASTQPGQGFYEQYF	TGTGCCAGCACCCAACCGGGACAGGGTTTCTACGAGCAGTACTTC	TRBD1	TRBV28	TRBJ2-7	-
CASSPRGGSVYEQYF	TGTGCCAGCAGCCCGCGCGGCGGGAGTGTCTACGAGCAGTACTTC	TRBD2	TRBV27	TRBJ2-7	-
CASSVGLATEAFF	TGTGCCAGCAGCGTCGGTCTCGCGACTGAAGCTTTCTTT	-	TRBV9	TRBJ1-1	-
CATSGTGVDNEKLFF	TGTGCCACCAGTGGTACAGGGGTGGATAATGAAAAACTGTTTTTT	TRBD1	TRBV24-1	TRBJ1-4	-
CASRPARQPKETQYF	TGTGCCAGCAGACCCGCCCGTCAACCCAAAGAGACCCAGTACTTC	-	TRBV10-3	TRBJ2-5	few
CASSQPGNRQETQYF	TGTGCCAGCAGCCAACCGGGAAACCGCCAAGAGACCCAGTACTTC	-	TRBV4-2	TRBJ2-5	-
CASSLPGLASGANVLTF	TGTGCCAGCAGCCTGCCGGGACTGGCCTCTGGGGCCAACGTCCTGACTTTC	-	TRBV5-6	TRBJ2-6	-
CASRGDTDRGGMNTEAFF	TGTGCCAGCAGGGGTGATACGGACAGGGGCGGGATGAACACTGAAGCTTTCTTT	TRBD1	TRBV2	TRBJ1-1	-
CASSPDSRYGYTF	TGTGCCAGCAGTCCAGACAGCCGCTATGGCTACACCTTC	-	TRBV12-3/TRBV12-4	TRBJ1-2	-
CASSQGPVQYF	TGCGCCAGCAGCCAGGGACCTGTTCAGTACTTC	-	TRBV4-1	TRBJ2-4	-
CASSLLSSKETQYF	TGCGCCAGCAGCTTGCTGAGCAGTAAGGAGACCCAGTACTTC	-	TRBV5-1	TRBJ2-5	-
CSKSSLPTDSYEQYF	TGCAGCAAAAGCTCACTACCAACTGATTCCTACGAGCAGTACTTC	-	TRBV29-1	TRBJ2-7	many
CSARWTGGVSNQPQHF	TGCAGTGCTAGATGGACTGGGGGCGTAAGCAATCAGCCCCAGCATTTT	-	TRBV20-1	TRBJ1-5	few
CASSQVSGTGIQETQYF	TGTGCCAGCAGCCAAGTTTCCGGGACAGGGATCCAAGAGACCCAGTACTTC	TRBD1	TRBV14	TRBJ2-5	-
CSARVASRWETQYF	TGCAGTGCTAGAGTCGCCAGCCGTTGGGAGACCCAGTACTTC	-	TRBV20-1	TRBJ2-5	once
CASSFLTGGDYGYTF	TGTGCCAGCAGTTTCTTGACAGGGGGCGACTATGGCTACACCTTC	TRBD1	TRBV27	TRBJ1-2	-
CASSLGGRGVAFF	TGTGCCAGCAGCTTAGGGGGCCGCGGAGTAGCTTTCTTT	-	TRBV7-2	TRBJ1-1	-
CASSFQQNEQFF	TGTGCCAGCAGCTTCCAACAAAATGAGCAGTTCTTC	-	TRBV11-1	TRBJ2-1	few
CASSVTNTGELFF	TGTGCCAGCAGTGTAACGAACACCGGGGAGCTGTTTTTT	-	TRBV6-4	TRBJ2-2	-
CASTPGQGRGQPQHF	TGTGCCAGCACCCCGGGACAGGGAAGAGGACAGCCCCAGCATTTT	TRBD1	TRBV12-3/TRBV12-4	TRBJ1-5	few
CSVEGGESNEQYF	TGCAGCGTTGAAGGAGGGGAATCGAACGAGCAGTACTTC	-	TRBV29-1	TRBJ2-7	-
CASSLTGYSGTTIYF	TGTGCCAGCAGCCTAACAGGCTACTCTGGAACCACCATATATTTT	-	TRBV3-1	TRBJ1-3	-
CASSQDGAPEWVPDTQYF	TGTGCCAGCAGCCAAGATGGGGCCCCGGAGTGGGTCCCAGATACGCAGTATTTT	-	TRBV4-2	TRBJ2-3	few
CASRRTLEAFF	TGTGCCAGCAGGCGCACATTAGAAGCTTTCTTT	-	TRBV12-3/TRBV12-4	TRBJ1-1	few
CASSLGWGLETQYF	TGTGCCAGCAGTTTAGGTTGGGGGTTAGAGACCCAGTACTTC	-	TRBV28	TRBJ2-5	few
CSVGKSLAGELFF	TGCAGCGTCGGGAAGTCCCTGGCTGGGGAGCTGTTTTTT	-	TRBV29-1	TRBJ2-2	-
CASSTMLAGGPGTGELFF	TGTGCCAGCAGCACCATGCTAGCGGGAGGGCCGGGCACCGGGGAGCTGTTTTTT	TRBD2	TRBV13	TRBJ2-2	few
CASSPTRGQTTDTQYF	TGTGCCAGCAGCCCAACACGGGGTCAAACCACAGATACGCAGTATTTT	-	TRBV5-5	TRBJ2-3	few
CSVEGLGLTAYNEQFF	TGCAGCGTTGAGGGGTTAGGACTTACTGCCTACAATGAGCAGTTCTTC	-	TRBV29-1	TRBJ2-1	once
CASSLAPGANYEQYF	TGCGCCAGCAGCTTGGCGCCAGGGGCAAACTACGAGCAGTACTTC	-	TRBV5-1	TRBJ2-7	many
CASSVAAGGLETQYF	TGTGCCAGCAGCGTAGCTGCAGGGGGCTTGGAGACCCAGTACTTC	TRBD1	TRBV9	TRBJ2-5	few
CASSRRTGQETQYF	TGTGCCAGCAGCCGACGGACAGGCCAAGAGACCCAGTACTTC	TRBD1	TRBV6-2/TRBV6-3	TRBJ2-5	many
CASSQDGLAGNTQYF	TGCGCCAGCAGCCAAGACGGGCTAGCGGGGAATACGCAGTATTTT	TRBD2	TRBV4-1	TRBJ2-3	-
CASSSGTLYYSNQPQHF	TGCGCCAGCAGCTCCGGGACACTCTATTATAGCAATCAGCCCCAGCATTTT	-	TRBV4-1	TRBJ1-5	-
CASSHTGEAEETQYF	TGTGCCAGCAGCCATACAGGGGAGGCGGAAGAGACCCAGTACTTC	-	TRBV5-4	TRBJ2-5	few
CASSLDRGLVEQFF	TGTGCCAGCAGCTTAGACAGGGGGCTCGTTGAGCAGTTCTTC	TRBD1	TRBV7-9	TRBJ2-1	many